These T cell receptor beta chains were read from a single sample in a study of blood T cells in healthy people across ages. A single record per CDR3 protein comes from TCRdb applying MiXCR to the 5' RACE reads. Of around 620,000 distinct CDR3 sequences listed, approximately 25% were seen once; the top ten hold about 18%. What was sequenced was blood. These receptors were taken from a woman aged 70-85 years in good health. Both conserved end residues are part of each CDR3. The order of the fields is J gene, clone size, V gene, D gene, CDR3 protein, CDR3 DNA. D genes are given only for firm matches. The listing skips clone size in some rows; elsewhere it reads once, few, many or a size class.

>TRBJ1-4|few|TRBV24-1|TRBD1
CATTSPGQGGEKLFF
TGTGCCACCACCTCTCCGGGACAGGGGGGTGAAAAACTGTTTTTT
>TRBJ2-1|few|TRBV20-1|.
CSARGEATGQQFF
TGCAGTGCTAGAGGTGAAGCGACGGGACAGCAGTTCTTC
>TRBJ2-5|.|TRBV10-3|TRBD2
CAISPPGGETQYF
TGTGCCATCAGTCCCCCGGGGGGAGAGACCCAGTACTTC
>TRBJ2-5|few|TRBV12-3/TRBV12-4|TRBD1
CASSEGDSRETQYF
TGTGCCAGCAGTGAGGGGGACAGCCGAGAGACCCAGTACTTC
>TRBJ1-2|few|TRBV6-5|.
CASSSVNYGYTF
TGTGCCAGCAGTTCCGTCAACTATGGCTACACCTTC
>TRBJ1-2|few|TRBV12-3/TRBV12-4|.
CASSFGGEYGYTF
TGTGCCAGCAGTTTTGGTGGGGAGTATGGCTACACCTTC
>TRBJ2-5|few|TRBV6-1|TRBD1
CASSPKQGGRKTQYF
TGTGCCAGCAGTCCCAAACAAGGGGGCCGAAAGACCCAGTACTTC
>TRBJ2-5|.|TRBV4-1|.
CASSQDRDLKTQYF
TGCGCCAGCAGCCAAGACCGGGACTTGAAGACCCAGTACTTC
>TRBJ1-5|few|TRBV6-5|TRBD1
CASRKDRGHNQPQHF
TGTGCCAGCAGAAAGGACAGGGGCCATAATCAGCCCCAGCATTTT
>TRBJ2-5|.|TRBV12-3/TRBV12-4|.
CASSSGALGQTQYF
TGTGCCAGCAGTTCAGGGGCTCTCGGGCAGACCCAGTACTTC
>TRBJ1-1|.|TRBV7-2|TRBD1
CASSPRRRTGVDTEAFF
TGTGCCAGCAGCCCAAGGCGGCGGACAGGGGTTGACACTGAAGCTTTCTTT
>TRBJ2-4|few|TRBV6-2/TRBV6-3|.
CASSYGGTLFPYF
TGTGCCAGCAGTTACGGGGGGACCTTATTCCCGTACTTC
>TRBJ2-5|.|TRBV10-3|.
CAVRDFGETQYF
TGTGCCGTCAGGGATTTCGGAGAGACCCAGTACTTC
>TRBJ2-1|few|TRBV6-2/TRBV6-3|.
CASSYQGNEQFF
TGTGCCAGCAGTTACCAGGGGAATGAGCAGTTCTTC
>TRBJ2-7|few|TRBV29-1|.
CSVPKQGPSSYEQYF
TGCAGCGTTCCGAAACAGGGCCCGAGCTCCTACGAGCAGTACTTC
>TRBJ2-5|few|TRBV11-1|.
CASSTRHKETQYF
TGTGCCAGCAGCACTCGACATAAAGAGACCCAGTACTTC
>TRBJ2-2|.|TRBV27|TRBD2
CASRRTSGGQSGELFF
TGTGCCAGCAGAAGGACTAGCGGGGGGCAAAGCGGGGAGCTGTTTTTT
>TRBJ2-1|few|TRBV9|TRBD2
CASSAGLAGYNEQFF
TGTGCCAGCAGCGCGGGACTAGCGGGGTACAATGAGCAGTTCTTC
>TRBJ2-1|few|TRBV21-1|.
CAGSKVGWSSYNEQFF
TGTGCCGGCAGCAAAGTTGGCTGGAGCTCCTACAATGAGCAGTTCTTC
>TRBJ2-3|few|TRBV5-5|.
CASSLDHGRALTDTQYF
TGTGCCAGCAGCTTGGATCACGGCAGGGCCTTGACAGATACGCAGTATTTT
>TRBJ2-7|.|TRBV7-3|.
CASSLQGVGEQYF
TGTGCCAGCAGCTTACAGGGAGTTGGCGAGCAGTACTTC
>TRBJ1-1|few|TRBV20-1|.
CSASKRGSWNTEAFF
TGCAGTGCTAGCAAACGGGGCAGTTGGAACACTGAAGCTTTCTTT
>TRBJ2-3|.|TRBV4-2|TRBD2
CASSRNGGGRTDTQYF
TGTGCCAGCAGCCGAAACGGCGGGGGGCGCACAGATACGCAGTATTTT
>TRBJ2-7|few|TRBV20-1|TRBD2
CSARDGGAGGGEQYF
TGCAGTGCTAGAGATGGGGGGGCGGGGGGAGGCGAGCAGTACTTC
>TRBJ2-5|.|TRBV20-1|TRBD2
CSARDGAGGGTQYF
TGCAGTGCTAGAGATGGTGCGGGGGGAGGGACCCAGTACTTC
>TRBJ2-3|.|TRBV20-1|.
CSARDPRGSAFSTDTQYF
TGCAGTGCTAGAGATCCCCGGGGTAGCGCGTTTAGCACAGATACGCAGTATTTT
>TRBJ2-7|.|TRBV6-1|TRBD2
CASSELAGEGEQYF
TGTGCCAGCAGTGAGCTAGCGGGGGAAGGCGAGCAGTACTTC
>TRBJ2-7|.|TRBV10-3|.
CAISQEGEQYF
TGTGCCATCAGCCAAGAAGGCGAGCAGTACTTC
>TRBJ1-5|few|TRBV20-1|TRBD1
CSARPPGGIQPQHF
TGCAGTGCTAGACCCCCAGGGGGGATTCAGCCCCAGCATTTT
>TRBJ2-2|.|TRBV6-1|TRBD1
CASTLTGQRNTGELFF
TGTGCCAGCACCCTCACGGGACAGAGAAACACCGGGGAGCTGTTTTTT
>TRBJ2-6|.|TRBV7-9|.
CASRLDRANVLTF
TGTGCCAGCAGACTCGACAGGGCCAACGTCCTGACTTTC
>TRBJ1-1|.|TRBV29-1|.
CSVQPTNTEAFF
TGCAGCGTTCAACCAACGAACACTGAAGCTTTCTTT
>TRBJ2-5|few|TRBV12-3/TRBV12-4|TRBD1
CASNRDSLQETQYF
TGTGCCAGCAACCGGGACAGTCTTCAAGAGACCCAGTACTTC
>TRBJ2-5|.|TRBV7-6|.
CASSPALRLRQYF
TGTGCCAGCAGCCCTGCCCTTCGCCTACGGCAGTACTTC
>TRBJ2-1|many|TRBV7-8|TRBD2
CASSPRASGGSNAEQFF
TGTGCCAGCAGCCCCCGGGCTAGCGGGGGGTCAAACGCTGAGCAGTTCTTC
>TRBJ1-1|.|TRBV9|TRBD1
CASSTRVGTGDTEAFF
TGTGCCAGCAGCACACGCGTGGGGACAGGGGACACTGAAGCTTTCTTT
>TRBJ1-1|.|TRBV20-1|.
CRAEPGQNTEAFF
TGCAGAGCAGAGCCAGGACAAAACACTGAAGCTTTCTTT
>TRBJ1-1|.|TRBV3-1|TRBD1
CASSQEDIFLQGTAFF
TGTGCCAGCAGCCAAGAAGACATTTTTTTACAGGGGACGGCTTTCTTT
>TRBJ1-6|.|TRBV4-2|.
CASSQGFWSPLHF
TGTGCCAGCAGCCAGGGCTTTTGGTCACCCCTCCACTTT
>TRBJ1-3|few|TRBV25-1|TRBD1
CASSDSRTGTGNTIYF
TGTGCCAGCAGTGATTCTCGGACAGGCACTGGAAACACCATATATTTT
>TRBJ1-2|few|TRBV18|TRBD1
CASSIGQELNYGYTF
TGTGCCAGCTCAATCGGACAGGAGCTTAACTATGGCTACACCTTC
>TRBJ2-1|few|TRBV7-9|.
CASSLGPGVSISYNEQFF
TGTGCCAGCAGCTTGGGTCCGGGGGTGTCGATTTCCTACAATGAGCAGTTCTTC
>TRBJ1-2|few|TRBV7-9|.
CASSFGENYGYAF
TGTGCCAGCAGCTTTGGGGAGAACTATGGCTACGCCTTC
>TRBJ2-1|many|TRBV20-1|.
CSARAGGPYNEQFF
TGCAGTGCTAGAGCCGGGGGCCCCTACAATGAGCAGTTCTTC
>TRBJ2-5|few|TRBV20-1|TRBD2
CSARITSGGETQYF
TGCAGTGCTAGAATTACTAGCGGGGGTGAGACCCAGTACTTC
>TRBJ2-2|few|TRBV20-1|.
CSAAGHSGTGELFF
TGCAGTGCTGCGGGACATAGCGGGACCGGGGAGCTGTTTTTT
>TRBJ1-3|.|TRBV11-2|.
CASSKSTGNTIYF
TGTGCCAGCAGCAAGTCAACTGGAAACACCATATATTTT
>TRBJ2-7|.|TRBV4-1|.
CASSQGYSYEQYF
TGCGCCAGCAGCCAAGGATACTCCTACGAGCAGTACTTC
>TRBJ2-1|.|TRBV6-2/TRBV6-3|TRBD2
CASSYSGLAPLGEQFF
TGTGCCAGCAGTTACTCGGGACTAGCTCCTCTCGGTGAGCAGTTCTTC
>TRBJ1-4|.|TRBV10-3|.
CAISDPSFATNEKLFF
TGTGCCATCAGTGACCCCTCTTTTGCAACTAATGAAAAACTGTTTTTT
>TRBJ2-3|few|TRBV4-3|.
CAGSQDVVGADTQYF
TGCGCCGGCAGCCAAGACGTGGTAGGTGCAGATACGCAGTACTTT
>TRBJ2-5|.|TRBV7-6|.
CASSPESVGTQYF
TGTGCCAGCAGCCCCGAGTCCGTGGGGACCCAGTACTTC
>TRBJ2-7|.|TRBV7-6|.
CASSLVTDISYEQYF
TGTGCCAGCAGCTTAGTCACAGACATTTCCTACGAGCAGTACTTC
>TRBJ2-3|.|TRBV29-1|.
CSVDTGDTQYF
TGCAGCGTTGATACGGGAGATACGCAGTATTTT
>TRBJ2-3|few|TRBV6-2/TRBV6-3|TRBD1
CASSHGTGVDTQYF
TGTGCCAGCAGTCACGGGACAGGGGTCGATACGCAGTATTTT
>TRBJ2-5|few|TRBV6-5|TRBD1
CASRAGTEETQYF
TGTGCCAGCAGAGCCGGGACAGAAGAGACCCAGTACTTC
>TRBJ1-1|.|TRBV20-1|.
CSATPPGRLSTEAFF
TGCAGTGCTACCCCTCCGGGACGGCTGAGCACTGAAGCTTTCTTT
>TRBJ2-1|.|TRBV6-1|TRBD2
CASNHELAASSSYNEQFF
TGTGCCAGCAATCATGAACTAGCGGCCTCAAGCTCCTACAATGAGCAGTTCTTC
>TRBJ2-1|few|TRBV5-1|.
CASSLGTWMNRGNEQFF
TGCGCCAGCAGCTTGGGGACCTGGATGAACCGGGGCAATGAGCAGTTCTTC
>TRBJ1-2|.|TRBV3-1|.
CASSQVIRARYTF
TGTGCCAGCAGCCAAGTCATCAGGGCTCGCTACACCTTC